These 30 T cell receptor beta chains share one sample of origin, sequenced in a study of patients and donors after allogeneic stem cell transplantation. Each CDR3 protein gets one entry after TCRdb re-called the RT-PCR reads with MiXCR. The table includes about a million distinct CDR3 sequences, roughly 18% detected once. The specimen sequenced was blood, either unsorted or a sorted T cell fraction (not recorded which). The receptor source for this set is a human donor who was either an allogeneic HSCT recipient or a stem cell or donor lymphocyte infusion donor (not recorded which). It is not recorded whose cells these are; they may come from a transplant donor.

This sequence joins TRBV5-6 and TRBJ2-1, with D possibly TRBD2 on 6 matching bases. V dropped 4 bases and J dropped 0 bases, with 14 bases sitting between them. The CDR3 loop spans 16 amino acids. Germline CDR1 reads SGHDT; CDR2 reads YYEEEE. In DNA, the CDR3 is TGTGCCAGCAGCAGCCGCGGGGATAGCTCCTACAATGAGCAGTTCTTC. This codes for CASSSRGDSSYNEQFF.

The DNA of the CDR3 is TGCAGTGCTACAACAAGCGGGAGGTCATACAATGAGCAGTTCTTC. This sequence encodes CSATTSGRSYNEQFF. V is TRBV20-1 and J is TRBJ2-1; 9 nucleotides match TRBD2. J lost 4 bases, V lost 4 bases, and 8 bases had no gene match. Germline CDR1 and CDR2: DFQATT and SNEGSKA (reference sequence). This CDR3 is 15 amino acids long.

This sequence joins TRBV7-9 and TRBJ2-3; D is possibly TRBD1 (6 bases). The CDR3 runs to 17 residues. Trimming took off 2 bases at V and 0 bases at J, with 15 bases between the two ends. Germline assignment: CDR1 SEHNR and CDR2 FQNEAQ (reference sequence). CDR3 in amino acids: CASSLPGDGVSTDTQYF. CDR3 nucleotides: TGTGCCAGCAGCTTACCAGGGGACGGGGTTAGCACAGATACGCAGTATTTT. Looking up the rest from reference TRBV7-9 and TRBJ2-3 gives the full variable domain: DTGVSQNPRHKITKRGQNVTFRCDPISEHNRLYWYRQTLGQGPEFLTYFQNEAQLEKSRLLSDRFSAERPKGSFSTLEIQRTEQGDSAMYLCASSLPGDGVSTDTQYFGPGTRLTVL.

The rearrangement joins TRBV7-3 to TRBJ2-7, with D possibly being TRBD2 (6 bases). Germline CDR1 is SGHTA and CDR2 is FQGTGA. V dropped 4 bases and J dropped 0 bases, with 10 bases sitting between them. This CDR3 comprises 14 residues. The CDR3 here is CASSSTGVSYEQYF. As DNA, the CDR3 is TGTGCCAGCAGCTCCACGGGAGTCTCCTACGAGCAGTACTTC.

Regarding this clonotype: One end of the junction is discordant with germline, which a read error may explain. The chain has TRBV7-2 and TRBJ2-5; D unresolved. The germline V gene encodes CDR1 SGHTA and CDR2 FQGNSA. This CDR3 is built from 14 residues. The CDR3 DNA reads TGTGACAGCAGCCCCACCGGGCTACTAGAGACCCAGTACTTC. Its translation: CDSSPTGLLETQYF.

This chain links TRBV20-1 with TRBJ2-1; D uncertain. CDR1 DFQATT and CDR2 SNEGSKA come from the germline V gene (reference sequence). V dropped 6 bases and J dropped 2 bases, with 5 bases sitting between them. The CDR3 contains 11 residues. The CDR3 spells CSAPAYNEQFF. The CDR3 DNA reads TGCAGTGCACCAGCCTACAATGAGCAGTTCTTC.

This clonotype was recorded many times. The CDR3 sequence: CASSSRTGALNTEAFF. The CDR3 DNA is TGTGCCAGCAGTTCCCGGACAGGGGCTTTGAACACTGAAGCTTTCTTT. The chain couples TRBV12-3 or TRBV12-4 to TRBJ1-1; 9 bases map to TRBD1. V shed 4 bases, J shed 0 bases, and the junction held 6 bases outside the gene matches. The CDR3 runs to 16 residues.

The chain's CDR3 is CAINEKPGTVNTEAFF. The CDR3 coding sequence is TGTGCCATCAATGAAAAACCCGGGACGGTGAACACTGAAGCTTTCTTT. V is TRBV10-3 and J is TRBJ1-1, with D tentatively TRBD1 (5 bases). The CDR3 contains 16 residues. The V gene's germline CDR1 is ENHRY and CDR2 SYGVKD. Trimming left V 7 bases short and J 0 bases short, with 18 bases between.

This sequence joins TRBV2 and TRBJ2-5, with TRBD2 matching 11 bases. The CDR3 runs to 16 residues. Germline assignment: CDR1 SNHLY and CDR2 FYNNEI. V trimming: 7 bases; J trimming: 5 bases; junction bases outside the gene matches: 12. The CDR3 protein is CASNLLAGGPGETQYF. DNA of the CDR3: TGTGCCAGCAACTTATTAGCGGGGGGGCCCGGTGAGACCCAGTACTTC.

In this sample, this clonotype turned up a few times. The rearrangement links TRBV24-1 to TRBJ2-1; TRBD2 matches 7 bases. Germline V gene data show CDR1 as KGHDR and CDR2 as SFDVKD. V shed 3 bases, J shed 9 bases, and the junction held 7 bases outside the gene matches. The CDR3 totals 14 residues. The CDR3 DNA is TGTGCCACCAGTGATCCGGGACTACCGGGTGAGCAGTTCTTC. It encodes CATSDPGLPGEQFF.

This chain joins TRBV27 and TRBJ2-1; 7 bases agree with TRBD1. Trimming removed 3 bases from V and 8 bases from J; junction bases left unmatched: 7. The CDR3 is 14 amino acids. Germline V lookup: CDR1 MNHEY, CDR2 SMNVEV (reference sequence). The CDR3 region is CASSFPTGADEQFF. The CDR3, as DNA: TGTGCCAGCAGTTTCCCTACAGGGGCCGATGAGCAGTTCTTC.

The chain employs TRBV15 and TRBJ2-2, with D possibly TRBD2 on 6 matching bases. Germline values: CDR1 LNHNV, CDR2 YYDKDF (reference sequence). This CDR3 contains 14 residues. V lost 5 bases and J 6 bases, leaving 13 bases between the germline ends. The CDR3 coding sequence is TGTGCCACCAGCCCGGGAGCTCCAGCCGGGGAGCTGTTTTTT. As protein: CATSPGAPAGELFF.

The gene calls are TRBV2 and TRBJ1-5; 8 positions agree with TRBD1. The V gene end was trimmed by 3 bases and the J gene end by 7 bases; junction bases not matched to a gene: 5. This CDR3 comprises 14 residues. CDR1 and CDR2 from the germline V gene are SNHLY and FYNNEI. The CDR3 DNA follows: TGTGCCAGCAGTGACGGGGACAGGCGGCAGCCCCAGCATTTT. Translating gives CASSDGDRRQPQHF.

The chain is built from TRBV20-1 and TRBJ1-4; possible D gene TRBD1, 5 bases. V gave up 1 base and J gave up 4 bases, with 10 bases separating them. CDR1 is DFQATT, CDR2 SNEGSKA, per germline (reference sequence). The CDR3 length is 14 residues. CDR3 residues: CSARATAINEKLFF. CDR3 nucleotide sequence: TGCAGTGCTAGAGCGACAGCAATTAATGAAAAACTGTTTTTT.

V usage is TRBV5-6 and J usage is TRBJ1-1; possible D gene TRBD1, 6 bases. The germline V and J ends were trimmed by 0 bases and 5 bases, with 11 bases remaining between them. Germline lookup yields CDR1 SGHDT and CDR2 YYEEEE. The CDR3 sequence is 14 residues long. CDR3 in DNA: TGTGCCAGCAGCTTGGCCAACAGGGTTACTGAAGCTTTCTTT. It specifies CASSLANRVTEAFF.

The rearrangement links TRBV10-3 to TRBJ2-1; TRBD2 matches at 10 bases. The junction had 2 bases not matched to a gene; V was cut back by 6 bases and J by 0 bases. There are 15 residues in the CDR3. Germline V gives CDR1 ENHRY, CDR2 SYGVKD. The CDR3 here is CAIRASGSSYNEQFF. For the CDR3, the DNA is TGTGCCATCAGGGCTAGCGGGAGCTCCTACAATGAGCAGTTCTTC.

In its sample, this clonotype was seen many times. This chain links TRBV6-2 or TRBV6-3 with TRBJ2-2; TRBD2 might be the D (5 bases). From germline, CDR1 is MNHEY and CDR2 SVGEGT. V was pared by 2 bases and J by 3 bases, with 19 bases between. CDR3 size: 18 residues. For the CDR3, the DNA is TGTGCCAGCAGTTACCCGTTACTTGCGGGTCGGCACACCGGGGAGCTGTTTTTT. This encodes CASSYPLLAGRHTGELFF.

This clonotype has at least ten counts. The chain is built from TRBV6-1 and TRBJ2-1, with D unclear. Trimming shortened V by 3 bases and J by 15 bases, and 15 bases separated the two germline ends. The CDR3 sequence is 12 residues long. Germline CDR1 is MNHNS and CDR2 is SASEGT. Written as DNA, the CDR3 is TGTGCCAGCAGTGAGCGACACCAGGTTCGGTTCTTC. Protein sequence: CASSERHQVRFF.

This clonotype was seen a few times. The chain is built from TRBV12-1 and TRBJ2-1; TRBD2, the table's D call, was not compared with the DNA. TRBV12-1 counts as a pseudogene. The CDR3 spans 14 residues. CDR3 protein: CASSPPRPYNEQFF. Written as DNA, the CDR3 is TGTGCCAGCAGCCCTCCACGGCCTTACAATGAGCAGTTCTTC.

This chain connects TRBV7-9 to TRBJ2-1; possible D gene TRBD2, 5 bases. The CDR3 is 15 residues long. Germline V gives CDR1 SEHNR, CDR2 FQNEAQ (reference sequence). Between the trimmed V and J ends, which lost 1 base and 5 bases, there was a span of 12 bases. This CDR3 reads CASSLGIGLNNEQFF. The CDR3 bases are TGTGCCAGCAGCTTAGGGATTGGACTTAACAATGAGCAGTTCTTC.

There are many counts of this clonotype. The chain joins TRBV5-1 to TRBJ2-1; D not certain. Germline V lookup: CDR1 SGHRS, CDR2 YFSETQ. This CDR3 contains 15 residues. Trimming removed 0 bases from V and 3 bases from J, with 10 bases in between. This CDR3 is CASSLASLVYNEQFF. DNA of the CDR3: TGCGCCAGCAGCTTGGCCAGCCTGGTCTACAATGAGCAGTTCTTC. Full variable domain (rest looked up from reference TRBV5-1 and TRBJ2-1): KAGVTQTPRYLIKTRGQQVTLSCSPISGHRSVSWYQQTPGQGLQFLFEYFSETQRNKGNFPGRFSGRQFSNSRSEMNVSTLELGDSALYLCASSLASLVYNEQFFGPGTRLTVL.

The chain combines TRBV20-1 with TRBJ2-1; no definite D call. The V gene's germline CDR1 is DFQATT and CDR2 SNEGSKA (reference sequence). V lost 5 bases and J 5 bases, leaving 13 bases between the germline ends. The CDR3 is made up of 13 amino acids. The CDR3, as DNA: TGCAGTGCTCCCGCTAAACTAAACAATGAGCAGTTCTTC. Amino acid sequence: CSAPAKLNNEQFF.

This clonotype was recorded a few times. This rearrangement joins TRBV4-2 to TRBJ2-7; D might be TRBD1 (6 bases). The germline V gene encodes CDR1 LGHNA and CDR2 YNFKEQ. V was pared by 1 base and J by 2 bases, with 12 bases between. This CDR3 region has 15 residues. The CDR3 DNA sequence: TGTGCCAGCAGCCAAGTCGACAGGATGACCTACGAGCAGTACTTC. It specifies CASSQVDRMTYEQYF.

This clonotype occurred a few times. This chain links TRBV18 with TRBJ2-2; 7 bases line up with TRBD2. The length of the CDR3 is 17 residues. The germline CDR1 and CDR2 sequences are KGHSH and LQKENI. V lost 0 bases, J lost 3 bases, and 7 bases stayed unmatched. CDR3 in DNA: TGTGCCAGCTCACCACCGGGAGGGAGAATCGACACCGGGGAGCTGTTTTTT. Protein sequence: CASSPPGGRIDTGELFF.

This clonotype was observed many times. This chain links TRBV29-1 with TRBJ1-3; TRBD1 matches 7 bases. CDR1 and CDR2 (germline): SQVTM, ANQGSEA. Germline trimming cut 6 bases from V and 0 bases from J; bases unmatched to any gene: 2. This CDR3 is built from 13 residues. CDR3 loop: CSVRQGSGNTIYF. CDR3 nucleotides: TGCAGCGTAAGACAGGGCTCTGGAAACACCATATATTTT.

J is TRBJ1-4 and V is TRBV20-1; no clear D. CDR1 is DFQATT and CDR2 is SNEGSKA in the germline V gene (reference sequence). CDR3 length: 15 amino acids. Deletions cut 3 bases from V and 0 bases from J, with 11 bases between. CDR3 amino acids: CSARQHGPTNEKLFF. The CDR3, as DNA: TGCAGTGCTAGGCAACACGGCCCAACTAATGAAAAACTGTTTTTT.

V and J are TRBV5-1 and TRBJ2-3; 9 bases agree with TRBD1. There are 14 residues in the CDR3. The J segment lost 6 bases and the V segment lost 4 bases, leaving 6 bases of the junction unmatched. CDR1 SGHRS and CDR2 YFSETQ come from the germline V gene. The CDR3 DNA reads as TGCGCCAGCAGCGTGTGGACAGGGGACGATACGCAGTATTTT. It is translated as CASSVWTGDDTQYF.

The CDR3 is CASSIGGRGNQPQHF. Here the CDR3 DNA reads TGTGCCAGTAGTATTGGAGGACGGGGCAATCAGCCCCAGCATTTT. The chain couples TRBV19 to TRBJ1-5; no firm D call. V was pared by 3 bases and J by 2 bases, with 11 bases between. Germline V gene sequence: CDR1 LNHDA, CDR2 SQIVND (reference sequence). The CDR3 loop spans 15 amino acids.

The chain recombines TRBV7-9 with TRBJ1-2, with a weak D call TRBD1 (5 bases). The CDR3 sequence is 14 residues long. V lost 2 bases to trimming and J lost 8 bases, with 15 bases between them. Per the germline V gene, CDR1 is SEHNR and CDR2 is FQNEAQ (reference sequence). The CDR3 coding sequence is TGTGCCAGCAGCTTACTAGGGGATTTGGGGGGCTACACCTTC. Residues: CASSLLGDLGGYTF.

Notes on this clonotype: At one end, the junction sequence differs from germline, possibly due to a read error. This chain uses TRBV5-1 with TRBJ1-1; 8 bases are a match to TRBD1. CDR1 SGHRS and CDR2 YFSETQ come from the germline V gene. This CDR3 is built from 14 residues. The CDR3 DNA follows: TGCGCCTGCAGCCCACAGGGGGTCCGGACTGAAGCTTTCTTT. This encodes CACSPQGVRTEAFF.